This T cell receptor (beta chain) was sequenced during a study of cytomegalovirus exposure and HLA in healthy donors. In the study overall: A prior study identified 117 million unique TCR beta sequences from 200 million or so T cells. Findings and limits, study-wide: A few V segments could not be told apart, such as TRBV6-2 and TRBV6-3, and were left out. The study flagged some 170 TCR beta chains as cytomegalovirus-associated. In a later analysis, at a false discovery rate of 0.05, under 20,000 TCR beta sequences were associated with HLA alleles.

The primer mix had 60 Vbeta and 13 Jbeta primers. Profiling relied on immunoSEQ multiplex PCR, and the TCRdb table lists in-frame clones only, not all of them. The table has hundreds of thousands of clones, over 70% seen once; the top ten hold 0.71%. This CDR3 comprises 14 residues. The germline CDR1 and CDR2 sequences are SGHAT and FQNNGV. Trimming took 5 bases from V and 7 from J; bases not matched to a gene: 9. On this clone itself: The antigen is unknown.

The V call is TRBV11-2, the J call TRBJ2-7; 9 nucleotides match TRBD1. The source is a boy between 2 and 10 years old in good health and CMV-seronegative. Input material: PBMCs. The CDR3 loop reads CASSAFGTGLEQYF. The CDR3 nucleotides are TGTGCCAGCAGCGCCTTCGGGACAGGGCTGGAGCAGTACTTC.